Shown below are 12 T cell receptor beta chains from a single sample sequenced in a study of blood T cells in healthy people across ages. PCR was performed a second time for roughly 7 to 11 cycles using a sample-barcoded 5' primer and a J-beta primer mix. TCRdb passed the 5' RACE reads through MiXCR, listing each CDR3 protein once. The table shows around 620,000 distinct CDR3 sequences, with 27% occurring only once. The sample consisted of blood. These receptors all stem from a woman between 70 and 85 years old in good health.

This clonotype showed up just a few times. The rearrangement uses TRBV20-1 and TRBJ2-1; D assignment may be TRBD1 or TRBD2 (5 bases each). This CDR3 has 18 residues. Trimming shortened V by 0 bases and J by 6 bases, and 24 bases separated the two germline ends. CDR1 is DFQATT and CDR2 is SNEGSKA in the germline V gene (reference sequence). CDR3 DNA: TGCAGTGCTAGAGACCCCTCCAAGGGGCCGGGGTCATCCAATGAGCAGTTCTTC. This sequence encodes CSARDPSKGPGSSNEQFF.

This chain joins TRBV7-2 and TRBJ2-7; TRBD2 aligns across 8 bases. CDR3 length: 15 amino acids. Losses at the gene ends were 3 bases for V and 0 bases for J; bases not matched to a gene: 4. CDR1 SGHTA and CDR2 FQGNSA come from the germline V gene. CDR3: CASSFTSGSSYEQYF. The CDR3 DNA reads as TGTGCCAGCAGCTTTACTAGCGGCAGCTCCTACGAGCAGTACTTC.

This clonotype was detected a few times. The chain couples TRBV6-6 to TRBJ2-5; D perhaps matches TRBD1 (5 bases). V dropped 2 bases and J dropped 1 base, with 8 bases sitting between them. The CDR3 has 14 residues. Germline V gene lookup returns CDR1 MNHNY and CDR2 SVGAGI (reference sequence). The CDR3 region is CASSYGAVQETQYF. In nucleotides, the CDR3 is TGTGCCAGCAGTTACGGGGCAGTCCAAGAGACCCAGTACTTC.

This clonotype was observed many times. The rearrangement links TRBV5-1 to TRBJ1-1; D gene ambiguous. Trimming cost V 5 bases and J 7 bases, with 18 bases left between them. The V gene's germline CDR1 is SGHRS and CDR2 YFSETQ. The CDR3 is made up of 14 amino acids. The CDR3 region has the DNA TGCGCCAGCAGTCTTGGGCCGGGTAGTGGTGAAGCTTTCTTT. Translating gives CASSLGPGSGEAFF.

This rearrangement joins TRBV6-5 to TRBJ2-7, with 9 bases fitting TRBD1. CDR1 is MNHEY and CDR2 is SVGAGI in the germline V gene. V shed 6 bases, J shed 9 bases, and the junction held 12 bases outside the gene matches. The CDR3 length is 14 residues. The CDR3 DNA reads as TGTGCCAGCAGCCGGGACAGGGCGCAGAGTCGGCAGTACTTC. This encodes CASSRDRAQSRQYF.

The CDR3 DNA reads TGTGCCAGCAGTTCGGGACACCGCCCTGAAAAACTGTTTTTT. Its translation is CASSSGHRPEKLFF. The chain links TRBV27 to TRBJ1-4; tentatively, D is TRBD1 (6 bases). Germline V lookup: CDR1 MNHEY, CDR2 SMNVEV (reference sequence). This CDR3 region has 14 residues. The V gene lost 4 bases and the J gene lost 7 bases, with 13 bases spanning the gap.

The chain combines TRBV4-3 with TRBJ1-2; D possibly corresponds to TRBD1 (5 bases). V dropped 0 bases and J dropped 4 bases, with 12 bases sitting between them. Germline V CDR1 and CDR2: LGHNA, YSLEER. There are 15 residues in the CDR3. The CDR3 region is CASSQEVNGAYGYTF. CDR3 coding DNA: TGCGCCAGCAGCCAAGAAGTGAACGGGGCCTATGGCTACACCTTC.

The chain combines TRBV7-3 with TRBJ2-2, with D maybe TRBD1 (5 bases). This CDR3 spans 15 amino acids. V lost 1 base and J lost 6, with 12 bases in between. Germline V gene lookup returns CDR1 SGHTA and CDR2 FQGTGA. The CDR3 DNA follows: TGTGCCAGCAGCTTAATGGGGCCTGCGGCCGGGGAGCTGTTTTTT. It is translated as CASSLMGPAAGELFF.

The chain uses TRBV20-1 and TRBJ2-5, with a tentative D call TRBD2 (6 bases). Trimming removed 0 bases from V and 5 bases from J, with 10 bases in between. The CDR3 sequence is 13 residues long. Germline V lookup: CDR1 DFQATT, CDR2 SNEGSKA (reference sequence). In nucleotides, the CDR3 is TGCAGTGCTAGAGATGTGGGGAGGGAGACCCAGTACTTC. Protein sequence: CSARDVGRETQYF.

This clonotype has just a few counts. This chain connects TRBV10-3 to TRBJ1-6, with a tentative D call TRBD1 (6 bases). The CDR3 spans 13 residues. Trimming left V 7 bases short and J 6 bases short, with 10 bases between. Germline CDR1 and CDR2: ENHRY and SYGVKD. Here the CDR3 reads CAITAGVNSPLHF. As DNA, the CDR3 is TGTGCCATCACGGCAGGGGTTAATTCACCCCTCCACTTT.

This clonotype was seen more than once but under ten times. This chain uses TRBV6-2 or TRBV6-3 with TRBJ2-5; TRBD1 matches at 9 bases. The CDR3 extends over 13 amino acids. With V trimmed by 6 bases and J by 5 bases, 4 bases remained unmatched. From germline, CDR1 is MNHEY and CDR2 SVGEGT. The CDR3 bases are TGTGCCAGCAGGGGACAGGGTTGGGAGACCCAGTACTTC. This codes for CASRGQGWETQYF.

The chain has TRBV3-1 and TRBJ2-5; no firm D call. The CDR3 loop spans 15 amino acids. Trimming removed 1 base from V and 11 bases from J, with 20 bases in between. The germline V gene has CDR1 LGHDT and CDR2 YNNKEL (reference sequence). CDR3 sequence reads: CASSQGRHLTYGQYF. DNA for the CDR3: TGTGCCAGCAGCCAAGGAAGACACCTTACCTACGGGCAGTACTTC.